Shown below are 23 T cell receptor beta chains from a single sample sequenced in a study of blood T cell repertoires in COVID-19. The assay was immunoSEQ multiplex PCR, and TCRdb's table has in-frame clones only and misses some. Seen here are 100,000 or so clones, around 79% observed once, and the top ten hold roughly 24%. Input material: peripheral blood. All receptors come from a human donor in a cohort sampled during active COVID-19.

This rearrangement joins TRBV15 to TRBJ2-5; D is possibly TRBD2 (6 bases). Trimming took 0 bases from V and 5 from J, leaving 10 bases between them. Per the germline V gene, CDR1 is LNHNV and CDR2 is YYDKDF (reference sequence). This CDR3 is built from 14 residues. The CDR3 sequence is CATSRDRAGETQYF. CDR3 in DNA: TGTGCCACCAGCAGAGACAGGGCGGGGGAGACCCAGTACTTC.

The chain carries TRBV5-4 and TRBJ1-3; 7 positions match TRBD1. Germline values: CDR1 SGHNT, CDR2 YYREEE (reference sequence). J was trimmed by 0 bases and V by 4 bases; bases with no gene match: 7. This CDR3 contains 16 residues. This chain's CDR3 is CASSPGQVRSGNTIYF. The CDR3 region has the DNA TGTGCCAGCAGCCCCGGACAGGTCCGCTCTGGAAACACCATATATTTT. The full variable domain, with the rest looked up from reference TRBV5-4 and TRBJ1-3, is ETGVTQSPTHLIKTRGQQVTLRCSSQSGHNTVSWYQQALGQGPQFIFQYYREEENGRGNFPPRFSGLQFPNYSSELNVNALELDDSALYLCASSPGQVRSGNTIYFGEGSWLTVV.

The chain employs TRBV2 and TRBJ1-5, with 10 nucleotides matching TRBD1. V was pared by 7 bases and J by 7 bases, with 10 bases of the junction left unmatched. CDR3 length: 15 residues. CDR1 is SNHLY, CDR2 FYNNEI, per germline. CDR3 sequence reads: CASTGTGARNQPQHF. As DNA, the CDR3 is TGTGCCAGCACCGGGACAGGGGCGCGAAACCAGCCCCAGCATTTT.

V and J are TRBV6-2 or TRBV6-3 and TRBJ2-1; TRBD2 might be the D (7 bases). CDR3 length: 17 residues. Trimming cost V 5 bases and J 0 bases, with 17 bases left between them. CDR1 is MNHEY and CDR2 is SVGEGT in the germline V gene. CDR3: CASSVQRGGSSYNEQFF. The CDR3 coding sequence is TGTGCCAGCAGTGTCCAGCGCGGGGGCAGCTCCTACAATGAGCAGTTCTTC.

The chain combines TRBV11-2 with TRBJ2-7; 16 positions agree with TRBD2. This CDR3 spans 17 amino acids. Germline CDR1 is SGHAT and CDR2 is FQNNGV. V was pared by 5 bases and J by 2 bases, with 6 bases of the junction left unmatched. The CDR3, as DNA: TGTGCCAGCAGCCACCCGGGACTAGCGGGAGGGCCCTACGAGCAGTACTTC. Protein sequence: CASSHPGLAGGPYEQYF.

The V call is TRBV11-2, the J call TRBJ2-1; 8 nucleotides match TRBD2. With 1 base clipped from V and 4 bases from J, the junction kept 6 bases outside the gene matches. This CDR3 has 16 amino acids. Germline assignment: CDR1 SGHAT and CDR2 FQNNGV. CDR3 sequence: CASSLGAGVLYNEQFF. The CDR3 coding sequence is TGTGCCAGCAGCTTAGGAGCGGGAGTATTATACAATGAGCAGTTCTTC.

The rearrangement joins TRBV19 to TRBJ2-2; TRBD2 aligns across 12 bases. The germline gives CDR1 LNHDA, CDR2 SQIVND (reference sequence). Unmatched junction bases numbered 14, after V lost 3 bases and J lost 0 bases. The CDR3 spans 21 residues. CDR3 sequence (DNA): TGTGCCAGTAGTATTTTTCCACGTGGACTAGCGGGAAACGCGAACACCGGGGAGCTGTTTTTT. It yields the protein CASSIFPRGLAGNANTGELFF.

This clone was found once. The V and J genes are TRBV28 and TRBJ2-5; 10 bases align to TRBD2. V shed 2 bases, J shed 5 bases, and the junction held 11 bases outside the gene matches. The CDR3 loop spans 17 amino acids. Germline CDR1 MDHEN, CDR2 SYDVKM. CDR3 bases: TGTGCCAGCAGTTTAGGCCTTCTAGCGGGAGTAATTGAGACCCAGTACTTC. Translated: CASSLGLLAGVIETQYF.

This clone appeared a few times. The V and J genes are TRBV5-4 and TRBJ1-5; D gene uncertain. CDR3 size: 15 residues. Trimming stripped 0 bases from V and 3 bases from J, with 10 bases between. CDR1 and CDR2 (germline): SGHNT, YYREEE (reference sequence). Written as DNA, the CDR3 is TGTGCCAGCAGCTTGGATCTCCAGGACAATCAGCCCCAGCATTTT. This gives the protein CASSLDLQDNQPQHF.

This clone was seen only a few times. The J gene is TRBJ2-1, the V gene TRBV11-3, with D perhaps TRBD2 (5 bases). The CDR3 runs 15 residues. Germline assignment: CDR1 SGHNT and CDR2 YENEEA. V was clipped by 5 bases and J by 7 bases, with 18 bases between them. Here the CDR3 DNA reads TGTGCCAGCAGCCGAGGGCATGGGTCCCAAAATGAGCAGTTCTTC. Protein: CASSRGHGSQNEQFF.

The chain carries TRBV11-2 and TRBJ2-7; D might be TRBD1 (6 bases). Germline CDR1 and CDR2: SGHAT and FQNNGV. Deletions cut 6 bases from V and 3 bases from J, with 15 bases between. CDR3 length equals 14 residues. Written as DNA, the CDR3 is TGTGCCAGCAGGCCTCAGGGGATCGGCTACGAGCAGTACTTC. Translation gives CASRPQGIGYEQYF.

This clone was seen repeatedly, ten times or more. This rearrangement joins TRBV6-2 or TRBV6-3 to TRBJ1-5; D possibly corresponds to TRBD1 (5 bases). The germline CDR1 and CDR2 sequences are MNHEY and SVGEGT. This CDR3 has 17 residues. Trimming removed 4 bases at V and 3 bases at J, with 19 bases between. This CDR3 is CASSWITGGGSNQPQHF. The CDR3 region has the DNA TGTGCCAGCAGTTGGATCACCGGGGGTGGGTCCAATCAGCCCCAGCATTTT.

The chain uses TRBV3-1 (or the pseudogene TRBV3-2) and TRBJ2-7; TRBD2 is a possible D gene (5 bases). V lost 4 bases and J 2 bases, leaving 12 bases between the germline ends. The CDR3 contains 14 residues. From germline, CDR1 is LGHDT and CDR2 YNNKEL (reference sequence). Here the CDR3 DNA reads TGTGCCAGCAGCCCAACTCAGACTACCTACGAGCAGTACTTC. Translated: CASSPTQTTYEQYF.

The chain recombines TRBV6-6 with TRBJ1-5, with D tentatively TRBD1 (5 bases). Germline CDR1 MNHNY, CDR2 SVGAGI (reference sequence). V was clipped by 5 bases and J by 1 base, with 15 bases between them. CDR3 length: 16 amino acids. The CDR3 spells CASSSVGGLSNQPQHF. CDR3 nucleotides: TGTGCCAGCAGTAGCGTCGGGGGGTTGAGCAATCAGCCCCAGCATTTT.

In its sample, this clone was seen a few times. V usage is TRBV7-9 and J usage is TRBJ2-2; 9 bases fit TRBD2. Germline values: CDR1 SEHNR, CDR2 FQNEAQ (reference sequence). J lost 4 bases, V lost 5 bases, and 8 bases had no gene match. The CDR3 covers 16 residues. CDR3 sequence: CASSVGLAKGTGELFF. CDR3 sequence (DNA): TGTGCCAGCAGCGTTGGACTAGCGAAGGGCACCGGGGAGCTGTTTTTT.

The rearrangement links TRBV4-2 to TRBJ1-5; TRBD1 is a possible D gene (6 bases). This CDR3 is built from 15 residues. V lost 1 base, J lost 6 bases, and 13 bases lay in between. The germline CDR1 and CDR2 sequences are LGHNA and YNFKEQ. In nucleotides, the CDR3 is TGTGCCAGCAGCCAAGTATCCCAGGGGAGTCAGCCCCAGCATTTT. Its translation: CASSQVSQGSQPQHF.

Comments on this clone: One junction end does not reproduce the germline sequence, and a read error may be involved. The chain uses TRBV7-7 and TRBJ2-5; D gene ambiguous. Germline V gives CDR1 SSHAT, CDR2 FNYEAQ (reference sequence). This CDR3 region has 15 residues. Here the CDR3 reads CASSLDRAQAETQYF. CDR3 sequence (DNA): TGTGCTAGCAGCTTAGACCGAGCTCAGGCAGAGACCCAGTACTTC.

The J gene is TRBJ1-5, the V gene TRBV5-8; 9 bases are shared with TRBD1. The CDR3 contains 16 residues. V lost 4 bases, J lost 7 bases, and 12 bases stayed unmatched. Germline V gene lookup returns CDR1 SGHTS and CDR2 YDEGEE. CDR3 nucleotides: TGTGCCAGCAGCCGGGAGCTGGGGACAGGGTTGCAGCCCCAGCATTTT. Residues: CASSRELGTGLQPQHF.

The rearrangement joins TRBV28 to TRBJ1-6; 7 nucleotides match TRBD1. Looked up from germline, CDR1 is MDHEN and CDR2 is SYDVKM. This CDR3 comprises 17 residues. The trim removed 0 bases at V and 4 bases at J, leaving 6 bases unmatched. The CDR3 here is CASSLWGDSGYNSPLHF. As DNA, the CDR3 is TGTGCCAGCAGTTTATGGGGGGACAGTGGGTATAATTCACCCCTCCACTTT.

Here the CDR3 DNA reads TGTGCCAGCAGCCGCCGGACAGGAAACTATGGCTACACCTTC. Translated, it gives CASSRRTGNYGYTF. The J gene is TRBJ1-2, the V gene TRBV5-8; 7 nucleotides match TRBD1. The CDR3 has 14 amino acids. Germline assignment: CDR1 SGHTS and CDR2 YDEGEE. V was pared by 4 bases and J by 2 bases, with 5 bases of the junction left unmatched. The entire variable domain, with the rest obtained from reference TRBV5-8 and TRBJ1-2, is as follows: EAGVTQSPTHLIKTRGQQATLRCSPISGHTSVYWYQQALGLGLQFLLWYDEGEERNRGNFPPRFSGRQFPNYSSELNVNALELEDSALYLCASSRRTGNYGYTFGSGTRLTVV.

The rearrangement links TRBV28 to TRBJ2-1; D possibly corresponds to TRBD1 (6 bases). Germline CDR1 MDHEN, CDR2 SYDVKM. This CDR3 contains 15 residues. V was shortened by 6 bases and J by 13 bases, with 25 bases between the two germline ends. CDR3 bases: TGTGCCAGCAGAACTCCGGGACAACCAAAATTTGATCAGTTCTTC. Translation: CASRTPGQPKFDQFF.

The gene calls are TRBV29-1 and TRBJ2-7, with TRBD2 matching over 11 bases. V shed 7 bases, J shed 2 bases, and the junction held 4 bases outside the gene matches. The length of the CDR3 is 13 residues. The germline gives CDR1 SQVTM, CDR2 ANQGSEA. The CDR3, as DNA: TGCAGCGCCGCTAGCGGGGGGACCTACGAGCAGTACTTC. It is translated as CSAASGGTYEQYF.

This rearrangement joins TRBV3-1 (or the pseudogene TRBV3-2) to TRBJ2-7; 9 nucleotides agree with TRBD2. From germline, CDR1 is LGHDT and CDR2 YNNKEL (reference sequence). V shed 0 bases and J 8 bases; nucleotides not matched to a gene: 14. CDR3 length: 17 amino acids. The CDR3 is CASSQDLDPSGTFKQYF. The CDR3 nucleotides read TGTGCCAGCAGCCAAGATCTAGATCCTAGCGGGACTTTTAAGCAGTACTTC.